This TCR beta chain derives from a study of monozygotic twins with inflammatory bowel disease. Germline-derived CDR1 and CDR2 are SEHNR and FQNEAQ (reference sequence). The CDR3 is 14 amino acids. cDNA was produced in eight separate reactions per sample. No DNA is given; TCRdb re-called the 5' RACE reads and lists each CDR3 protein once. This listing includes about 210,000 distinct CDR3 sequences. The chain recombines TRBV7-9 with TRBJ2-7; TCRdb gives TRBD1 as the D gene, but with no DNA this cannot be confirmed. This clonotype was obtained from a human donor with ulcerative colitis or Crohn's disease, or a healthy co-twin of an affected twin (not recorded which). The sequenced material came from blood. CDR3 amino acids: CASSLEGRGSEQYF. The full variable domain, in which reference TRBV7-9 and TRBJ2-7 provide the parts outside the CDR3, is DTGVSQNPRHKITKRGQNVTFRCDPISEHNRLYWYRQTLGQGPEFLTYFQNEAQLEKSRLLSDRFSAERPKGSFSTLEIQRTEQGDSAMYLCASSLEGRGSEQYFGPGTRLTVT.